These 26 T cell receptor beta chains share one sample of origin, sequenced in a study of blood T cell repertoires in COVID-19. Clones were sequenced by immunoSEQ multiplex PCR, and TCRdb holds only the in-frame ones, with some missing. Of 200,000 to 250,000 clones listed, 85% to 90% are singletons. Source material: peripheral blood. Receptors originate from a woman aged 50 to 60 with COVID-19, enrolled during active disease.

The chain employs TRBV6-1 and TRBJ1-2; 10 bases match TRBD1. The CDR3 has 14 amino acids. With V trimmed by 2 bases and J by 8 bases, 5 bases remained unmatched. Per germline, CDR1 MNHNS and CDR2 SASEGT. The CDR3 sequence is CASSELTGGGGYTF. In nucleotides, the CDR3 is TGTGCCAGCAGTGAACTGACAGGGGGCGGGGGCTACACCTTC.

The chain combines TRBV6-5 with TRBJ1-1, with TRBD1 identical over 9 bases. CDR1 is MNHEY, CDR2 SVGAGI, per germline. The V gene end was trimmed by 5 bases and the J gene end by 7 bases; junction bases not matched to a gene: 8. The CDR3 sequence is 14 residues long. CDR3 in DNA: TGTGCCAGCAGTCCTGGACAGGGGTGGAATGAAGCTTTCTTT. This gives the protein CASSPGQGWNEAFF.

The chain has TRBV9 and TRBJ1-1, with TRBD1 identical over 8 bases. Germline values: CDR1 SGDLS, CDR2 YYNGEE. CDR3 length equals 16 residues. The junction had 8 bases not matched to a gene; V was cut back by 3 bases and J by 1 base. In DNA form, the CDR3 reads TGTGCCAGCAGCGCCAACCAGGGGGCCCAGAACACTGAAGCTTTCTTT. Protein sequence: CASSANQGAQNTEAFF. Variable domain in full (rest from reference TRBV9 and TRBJ1-1): DSGVTQTPKHLITATGQRVTLRCSPRSGDLSVYWYQQSLDQGLQFLIQYYNGEERAKGNILERFSAQQFPDLHSELNLSSLELGDSALYFCASSANQGAQNTEAFFGQGTRLTVV.

The genes are TRBV11-3 and TRBJ1-3, with 7 bases lining up with TRBD1. Per germline, CDR1 SGHNT and CDR2 YENEEA. CDR3 size: 17 residues. The trim removed 5 bases at V and 0 bases at J, leaving 10 bases unmatched. CDR3 DNA sequence: TGTGCCAGCAGCCAAGCACAGGGGTCCTTCTCTGGAAACACCATATATTTT. It yields the protein CASSQAQGSFSGNTIYF.

V usage is TRBV3-1 (or the pseudogene TRBV3-2) and J usage is TRBJ2-3; D is possibly TRBD2 (5 bases). Germline CDR1 reads LGHDT; CDR2 reads YNNKEL (reference sequence). The CDR3 loop spans 13 amino acids. Between the trimmed V and J ends, which lost 6 bases and 2 bases, there was a span of 9 bases. CDR3 nucleotides: TGTGCCAGCAGGAGCGGTTACACAGATACGCAGTATTTT. It specifies CASRSGYTDTQYF.

The rearrangement uses TRBV9 and TRBJ2-7; maybe TRBD2 (6 bases). Trimming removed 3 bases from V and 6 bases from J, with 13 bases in between. Germline values: CDR1 SGDLS, CDR2 YYNGEE. The CDR3 is 13 amino acids. Here the CDR3 DNA reads TGTGCCAGCAGCGCCGGGACTTTCGGCGAGCAGTACTTC. This translates into CASSAGTFGEQYF.

The chain carries TRBV2 and TRBJ2-3; 13 nucleotides match TRBD2. Germline-derived CDR1 and CDR2 are SNHLY and FYNNEI. Unmatched junction bases numbered 9, after V lost 5 bases and J lost 1 base. The CDR3 has 18 amino acids. The CDR3 DNA follows: TGTGCCAGCAGTAAAAGAAGACTAGCGGGGGGCCGCACAGATACGCAGTATTTT. It translates to CASSKRRLAGGRTDTQYF.

The genes are TRBV11-1 and TRBJ1-6; D possibly corresponds to TRBD1 (5 bases). Trimming pared 2 bases from V and 7 bases from J, leaving 15 bases between. Germline V CDR1 and CDR2: SGHAT, FQDESV (reference sequence). This CDR3 contains 16 residues. The CDR3 DNA sequence: TGTGCCAGCAGCTTAATAGGGGTCCACTTCAATTCACCCCTCCACTTT. This encodes CASSLIGVHFNSPLHF.

The V gene is TRBV5-1, the J gene TRBJ2-5; TRBD2 matches 12 bases. Germline CDR1 reads SGHRS; CDR2 reads YFSETQ. J was trimmed by 3 bases and V by 4 bases; bases with no gene match: 7. The CDR3 extends over 16 amino acids. CDR3 residues: CASSTGGLAGKETQYF. The CDR3 bases are TGCGCCAGCAGCACTGGTGGACTAGCGGGGAAAGAGACCCAGTACTTC.

J is TRBJ2-4 and V is TRBV30; D is possibly TRBD1 (5 bases). CDR1 is GTSNPN, CDR2 SVGIG, per germline (reference sequence). The CDR3 totals 13 residues. Trimming left V 4 bases short and J 6 bases short, with 13 bases between. The CDR3 is CAWTGPAGNIQYF. DNA of the CDR3: TGTGCCTGGACAGGGCCGGCAGGAAACATTCAGTACTTC.

The V and J genes are TRBV9 and TRBJ2-1; TRBD1 agrees at 9 bases. Germline CDR1 reads SGDLS; CDR2 reads YYNGEE. V dropped 1 base and J dropped 10; count of bases not matched to a gene: 9. The CDR3 consists of 15 residues. CDR3 in amino acids: CASSVLGDRAREQFF. The CDR3 DNA reads TGTGCCAGCAGCGTATTAGGGGACAGGGCAAGGGAGCAGTTCTTC.

This clone was found a few times. The chain has TRBV7-2 and TRBJ1-2, with D unresolved. V lost 1 base, J lost 2 bases, and 8 bases lay in between. Per germline, CDR1 SGHTA and CDR2 FQGNSA. This CDR3 is built from 14 residues. The CDR3 spells CASSLGEENYGYTF. The CDR3 DNA is TGTGCCAGCAGCTTAGGGGAGGAGAACTATGGCTACACCTTC.

The V call is TRBV7-2, the J call TRBJ2-3; D unresolved. The V gene's germline CDR1 is SGHTA and CDR2 FQGNSA. Trimming took 4 bases from V and 5 from J, leaving 10 bases between them. This CDR3 is built from 13 residues. The CDR3: CASSSLSGDTQYF. In nucleotides, the CDR3 is TGTGCCAGCAGCTCCCTAAGTGGAGATACGCAGTATTTT.

DNA of the CDR3: TGTGCCATACAGGGCGACTCCTACGAGCAGTACTTC. It translates to CAIQGDSYEQYF. The chain links TRBV10-3 to TRBJ2-7; the D gene is possibly TRBD1 (6 bases). Germline CDR1 reads ENHRY; CDR2 reads SYGVKD. The CDR3 loop spans 12 amino acids. Trimming cost V 9 bases and J 0 bases, with 9 bases left between them.

The CDR3 protein is CASGLVGQSGNQPQHF. The CDR3 nucleotides are TGTGCTAGTGGTTTGGTCGGACAGTCCGGCAATCAGCCCCAGCATTTT. The chain uses TRBV12-5 and TRBJ1-5; TRBD1 might be the D (6 bases). V gave up 0 bases and J gave up 2 bases, with 11 bases separating them. The CDR3 has 16 amino acids. CDR1 and CDR2 from the germline V gene are LGHNT and FRNRAP.

This clone was seen only once. This chain joins TRBV7-2 and TRBJ2-2; D uncertain. The CDR3 extends over 16 amino acids. V was cut by 2 bases and J by 0 bases, with 10 bases left in between. In germline, CDR1 is SGHTA, CDR2 FQGNSA. The CDR3 sequence is CASSLKRLANTGELFF. The CDR3 nucleotides are TGTGCCAGCAGCTTAAAAAGACTGGCGAACACCGGGGAGCTGTTTTTT.

The J gene is TRBJ1-6, the V gene TRBV12-3 or TRBV12-4, with D perhaps matching TRBD1 (5 bases). The CDR3 sequence is 13 residues long. V was clipped by 6 bases and J by 9 bases, with 12 bases between them. The CDR3 DNA reads TGTGCCAGCAGCACCCCCCAGGGTTCACCCCTCCACTTT. It translates to CASSTPQGSPLHF.

The rearrangement uses TRBV2 and TRBJ2-5; D perhaps matches TRBD1 (6 bases). CDR3 length: 17 residues. Germline values: CDR1 SNHLY, CDR2 FYNNEI. Trimming cost V 8 bases and J 4 bases, with 26 bases left between them. The CDR3: CASAKGRLGRGTETQYF. CDR3 nucleotides: TGTGCCAGCGCGAAAGGGCGATTAGGCAGGGGAACAGAGACCCAGTACTTC.

Written as DNA, the CDR3 is TGTGCCAGCAGCTTAGAAACGGCAACTAATGAAAAACTGTTTTTT. It specifies CASSLETATNEKLFF. The J gene is TRBJ1-4, the V gene TRBV7-8; no firm D call. This CDR3 has 15 amino acids. With 1 base removed from V and 0 bases from J, the gap between germline ends came to 6 bases. CDR1 SGHVS and CDR2 FQNEAQ come from the germline V gene. Combining the CDR3 with reference TRBV7-8 and TRBJ1-4 gives the whole variable domain GAGVSQSPRYKVAKRGQDVALRCDPISGHVSLFWYQQALGQGPEFLTYFQNEAQLDKSGLPSDRFFAERPEGSVSTLKIQRTQQEDSAVYLCASSLETATNEKLFFGSGTQLSVL.

The chain joins TRBV24-1 to TRBJ1-2, with 7 bases fitting TRBD1. Germline loops: CDR1 KGHDR, CDR2 SFDVKD. V lost 3 bases and J lost 2; bases outside the gene matches: 5. The CDR3 has 15 residues. The DNA for the CDR3 is TGTGCCACCAGTGATACTCGACAGGGAAACTATGGCTACACCTTC. Translating it yields CATSDTRQGNYGYTF.

The chain recombines TRBV5-6 with TRBJ2-3; D is perhaps TRBD2 (6 bases). V gave up 2 bases and J gave up 6 bases, with 10 bases separating them. There are 13 residues in the CDR3. Germline loops: CDR1 SGHDT, CDR2 YYEEEE. CDR3 DNA sequence: TGTGCCAGCAGCTTTAGCGGTGCGGATACGCAGTATTTT. It yields the protein CASSFSGADTQYF.

As DNA, the CDR3 is TGTGCCAGCACCGCCGGGGACAGAAATACTGAAGCTTTCTTT. Amino acids: CASTAGDRNTEAFF. This chain joins TRBV19 and TRBJ1-1; 7 nucleotides line up with TRBD1. V gave up 9 bases and J gave up 5 bases; unmatched junction bases: 12. Germline assignment: CDR1 LNHDA and CDR2 SQIVND (reference sequence). The CDR3 sequence is 14 residues long.

The chain joins TRBV7-3 to TRBJ2-2; 9 nucleotides line up with TRBD1. The CDR3 has 19 amino acids. CDR1 is SGHTA, CDR2 FQGTGA, per germline. The trim removed 3 bases at V and 1 base at J, leaving 12 bases unmatched. The CDR3 region is CASSFDLRGQGMNTGELFF. CDR3 DNA: TGTGCCAGCAGCTTCGACTTAAGGGGACAGGGAATGAACACCGGGGAGCTGTTTTTT.

The CDR3 DNA reads as TGTGCCAGCTCACGGGACATTCAGGCCGGGGAGCTGTTTTTT. The encoded protein is CASSRDIQAGELFF. The rearrangement links TRBV18 to TRBJ2-2, with a tentative D call TRBD1 (6 bases). V lost 4 bases, J lost 6 bases, and 12 bases lay in between. Germline CDR1 is KGHSH and CDR2 is LQKENI. The CDR3 loop spans 14 amino acids.

This chain uses TRBV5-6 with TRBJ1-1, with a tentative D call TRBD1 (6 bases). Germline CDR1 is SGHDT and CDR2 is YYEEEE. With 2 bases removed from V and 4 bases from J, the gap between germline ends came to 15 bases. This CDR3 region has 15 residues. CDR3 loop: CASSFFQGLGTEAFF. CDR3 DNA sequence: TGTGCCAGCAGCTTCTTTCAGGGGCTAGGCACTGAAGCTTTCTTT.

V usage is TRBV19 and J usage is TRBJ1-1; the D gene is possibly TRBD1 (5 bases). Trimming removed 5 bases from V and 7 bases from J, with 17 bases in between. CDR1 and CDR2 from the germline V gene are LNHDA and SQIVND (reference sequence). The CDR3 is 14 amino acids. The DNA for the CDR3 is TGTGCCAGTAGTCCGGCGTTGACAGTTAATGAAGCTTTCTTT. Protein sequence: CASSPALTVNEAFF. Using reference TRBV19 and TRBJ1-1 for the parts outside the CDR3, the full variable domain is DGGITQSPKYLFRKEGQNVTLSCEQNLNHDAMYWYRQDPGQGLRLIYYSQIVNDFQKGDIAEGYSVSREKKESFPLTVTSAQKNPTAFYLCASSPALTVNEAFFGQGTRLTVV.